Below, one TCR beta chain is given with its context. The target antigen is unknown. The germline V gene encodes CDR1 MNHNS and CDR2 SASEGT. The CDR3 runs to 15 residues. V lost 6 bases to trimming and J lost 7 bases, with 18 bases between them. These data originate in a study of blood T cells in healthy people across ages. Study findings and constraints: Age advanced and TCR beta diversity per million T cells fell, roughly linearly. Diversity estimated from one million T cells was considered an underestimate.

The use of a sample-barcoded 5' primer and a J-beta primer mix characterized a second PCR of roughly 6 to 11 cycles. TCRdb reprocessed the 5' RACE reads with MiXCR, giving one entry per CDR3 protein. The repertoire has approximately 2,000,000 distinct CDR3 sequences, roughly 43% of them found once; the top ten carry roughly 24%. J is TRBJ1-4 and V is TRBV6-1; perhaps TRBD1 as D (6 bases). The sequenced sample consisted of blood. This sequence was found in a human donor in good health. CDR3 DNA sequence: TGTGCCAGCAGCCAAAGGGGGGGTAGGGGTGAAAAACTGTTTTTT. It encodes CASSQRGGRGEKLFF.